This T cell receptor beta chain was recovered during a study of glioma-infiltrating T cells. Findings of the study overall: CDR3 overlap between tissue and blood was very small.

TCR alpha and beta CDR3 regions were amplified from RNA using iRepertoire nested multiplex PCR. Input was about 100-450 ng of tissue mRNA or PBMC total RNA. TCRdb re-called the multiplex PCR reads with MiXCR, one entry per CDR3 protein. The table lists 150,000 to 200,000 distinct CDR3 sequences, 32% of them singletons, with around 21% in the top ten. This CDR3 contains 16 residues. Germline CDR1 and CDR2: MNHEY and SVGEGT. On this clonotype itself: The antigen remains undetermined. An end of the junction differs from the germline gene, which may be a read error.

The genes are TRBV6-2 or TRBV6-3 and TRBJ2-5, with 9 bases lining up with TRBD1. The specimen was glioma tissue, nonneoplastic brain tissue, or PBMCs (not recorded which). The receptor was isolated from a human donor with low-grade glioma or glioblastoma, undergoing nonglioma brain surgery, or in good health (not recorded which). CDR3: CDIPGDTGGVHETQYF. CDR3 nucleotides: TGTGACATCCCTGGAGACACAGGGGGCGTTCATGAGACCCAATACTTC.